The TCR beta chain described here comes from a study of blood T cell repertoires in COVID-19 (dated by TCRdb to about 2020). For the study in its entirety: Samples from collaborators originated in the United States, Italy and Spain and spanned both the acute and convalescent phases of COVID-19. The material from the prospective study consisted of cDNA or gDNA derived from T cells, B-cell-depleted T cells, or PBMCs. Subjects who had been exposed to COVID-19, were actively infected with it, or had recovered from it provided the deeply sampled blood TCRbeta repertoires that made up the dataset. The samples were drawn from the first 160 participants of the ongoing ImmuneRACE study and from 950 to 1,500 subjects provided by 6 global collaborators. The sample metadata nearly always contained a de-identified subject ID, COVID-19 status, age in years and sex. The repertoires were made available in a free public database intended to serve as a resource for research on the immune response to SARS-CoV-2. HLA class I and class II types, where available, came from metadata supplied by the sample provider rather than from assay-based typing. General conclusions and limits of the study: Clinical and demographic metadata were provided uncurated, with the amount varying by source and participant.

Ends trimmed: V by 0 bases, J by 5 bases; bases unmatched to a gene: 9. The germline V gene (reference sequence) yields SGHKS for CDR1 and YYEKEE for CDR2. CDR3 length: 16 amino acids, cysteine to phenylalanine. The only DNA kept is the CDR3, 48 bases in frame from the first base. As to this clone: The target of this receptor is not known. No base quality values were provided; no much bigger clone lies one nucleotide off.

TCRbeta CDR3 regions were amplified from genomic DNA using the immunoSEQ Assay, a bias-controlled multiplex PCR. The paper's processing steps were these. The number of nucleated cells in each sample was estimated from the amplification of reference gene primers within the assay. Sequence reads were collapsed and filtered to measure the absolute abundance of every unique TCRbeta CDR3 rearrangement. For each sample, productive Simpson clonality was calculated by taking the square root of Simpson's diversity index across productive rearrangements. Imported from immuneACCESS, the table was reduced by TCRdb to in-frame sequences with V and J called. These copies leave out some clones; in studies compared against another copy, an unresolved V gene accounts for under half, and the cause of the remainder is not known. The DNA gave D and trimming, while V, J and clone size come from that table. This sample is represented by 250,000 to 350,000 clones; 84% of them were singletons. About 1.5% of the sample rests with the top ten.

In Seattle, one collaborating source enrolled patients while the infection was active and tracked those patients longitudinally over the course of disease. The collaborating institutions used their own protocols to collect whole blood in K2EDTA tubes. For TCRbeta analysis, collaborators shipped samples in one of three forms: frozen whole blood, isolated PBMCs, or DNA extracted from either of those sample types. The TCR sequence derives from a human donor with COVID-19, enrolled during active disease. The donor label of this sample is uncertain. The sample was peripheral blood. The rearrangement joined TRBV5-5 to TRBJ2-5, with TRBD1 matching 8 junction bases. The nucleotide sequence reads TGTGCCAGCAGCTTGGTGGGGCAGGGGGCCTTTGAGACCCAGTACTTC. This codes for CASSLVGQGAFETQYF.